One T cell receptor (beta chain) is described in this entry. This record belongs to a study of CD8+ T cells in alopecia areata. RNA was isolated and reverse transcribed to cDNA, the sequencing template. Using immunoSEQ multiplex PCR, the repertoire was profiled, and TCRdb retains in-frame clones only, with some absent. Of roughly 170,000 clones in the sample, around 50% were seen once. This CDR3 spans 16 amino acids. Trimming pared 4 bases from V and 2 bases from J, leaving 15 bases between. CDR1 SGHTA and CDR2 FQGNSA come from the germline V gene. The rearrangement uses TRBV7-2 and TRBJ2-4, with D perhaps assigned TRBD1 or TRBD2 (6 bases each). The receptor comes from a human donor with alopecia areata. Sequenced here: CD4+ T cells sorted from blood, sampled at week 0. As DNA, the CDR3 is TGTGCCAGCAGCTACTACGGGGGCTGGACCAAAAACATTCAGTACTTC. It codes for CASSYYGGWTKNIQYF. Full variable domain (rest looked up from reference TRBV7-2 and TRBJ2-4): GAGVSQSPSNKVTEKGKDVELRCDPISGHTALYWYRQSLGQGLEFLIYFQGNSAPDKSGLPSDRFSAERTGGSVSTLTIQRTQQEDSAVYLCASSYYGGWTKNIQYFGAGTRLSVL.